The 29 T cell receptor beta chains listed next were all sequenced from one sample in a study of T cells in Graves' hyperthyroidism and ophthalmopathy. What was amplified from RNA transcripts were TCR beta CDR3 regions. HTBI primers were used for first-round RT-PCR of the TCR CDR3. TCRdb re-called the multiplex PCR reads with MiXCR, one entry per CDR3 protein. The repertoire includes a few hundred thousand distinct CDR3 sequences, about 18% of them detected once, and just under 45% sits in the top ten. Sequenced sample: blood. These receptors all come from a man in his forties with Graves' hyperthyroidism.

The chain employs TRBV6-2 or TRBV6-3 and TRBJ1-5, with 8 bases fitting TRBD1. With 2 bases clipped from V and 1 base from J, the junction kept 4 bases outside the gene matches. CDR1 and CDR2 from the germline V gene are MNHEY and SVGEGT. The CDR3 spans 16 residues. This CDR3 reads CASSYGQGNSNQPQHF. The CDR3, as DNA: TGTGCCAGCAGTTACGGACAGGGTAACAGCAATCAGCCCCAGCATTTT.

This clonotype was picked up many times. The chain combines TRBV6-1 with TRBJ1-3; D not resolved. V was shortened by 1 base and J by 0 bases, with 7 bases between the two germline ends. This CDR3 comprises 15 residues. Germline V lookup: CDR1 MNHNS, CDR2 SASEGT. CDR3 loop: CASSEVMGSGNTIYF. DNA for the CDR3: TGTGCCAGCAGTGAAGTCATGGGCTCTGGAAACACCATATATTTT.

In this sample, this clonotype turned up a few times. Relative to the germline gene, one junction end is altered; a read error may explain this. The chain joins TRBV9 to TRBJ2-2; D call uncertain. Germline V gene sequence: CDR1 SGDLS, CDR2 YYNGEE. This CDR3 spans 15 amino acids. This CDR3 reads CASSVAMGNSGELFF. As DNA, the CDR3 is TGTGCCAGCAGCGTAGCTATGGGGAACTCCGGGGAGCTGTTTTTT.

In its sample, this clonotype was seen a few times. This rearrangement joins TRBV27 to TRBJ1-6; no clear D. Germline V gene lookup returns CDR1 MNHEY and CDR2 SMNVEV (reference sequence). CDR3 length: 12 amino acids. Deletions cut 6 bases from V and 7 bases from J, with 7 bases between. CDR3 in DNA: TGTGCCAGCAGCAAAATAAATTCACCCCTCCACTTT. This encodes CASSKINSPLHF.

This clonotype appeared many times. The chain uses TRBV30 and TRBJ1-1; D gene uncertain. Germline V gene lookup returns CDR1 GTSNPN and CDR2 SVGIG (reference sequence). This CDR3 contains 13 residues. V gave up 0 bases and J gave up 6 bases, with 11 bases separating them. CDR3 coding DNA: TGTGCCTGGAGTGTACTTTGGGGAGCTGAAGCTTTCTTT. Protein: CAWSVLWGAEAFF.

This clonotype was seen repeatedly, ten times or more. This chain uses TRBV3-1 with TRBJ1-6; no clear D gene. CDR1 LGHDT and CDR2 YNNKEL come from the germline V gene (reference sequence). The CDR3 contains 14 residues. Trimming stripped 4 bases from V and 8 bases from J, with 12 bases between. This CDR3 reads CASSLGGADSPLHF. The CDR3 DNA sequence: TGTGCCAGCAGCCTGGGTGGCGCCGATTCACCCCTCCACTTT.

For this clonotype: Just one base apart from a much larger clone, this may be a read error. The V gene is TRBV12-3 or TRBV12-4, the J gene TRBJ1-4; D possibly corresponds to TRBD1 (6 bases). The CDR3 runs 14 residues. Trimming took 6 bases from V and 6 from J, leaving 14 bases between them. The CDR3: CASRPGTRDEKLFF. CDR3 in DNA: TGTGCCAGCAGGCCCGGGACACGTGATGAAAAACTGTTTTTT.

The CDR3 DNA reads TGTGCCTGGAGAGGGACAGGGGCCACCGGGGAGCTGTTTTTT. Translation gives CAWRGTGATGELFF. The V call is TRBV30, the J call TRBJ2-2; TRBD1 matches 10 bases. V shed 3 bases, J shed 4 bases, and the junction held 2 bases outside the gene matches. From germline, CDR1 is GTSNPN and CDR2 SVGIG (reference sequence). This CDR3 contains 14 residues.

This clonotype was seen more than once but under ten times. This chain uses TRBV5-8 with TRBJ2-3, with 12 bases aligning to TRBD2. The V gene end was trimmed by 1 base and the J gene end by 5 bases; junction bases not matched to a gene: 2. The germline CDR1 and CDR2 sequences are SGHTS and YDEGEE. This CDR3 has 15 residues. The CDR3 is CASSLSSGGGDTQYF. Here the CDR3 DNA reads TGTGCCAGCAGCTTGTCTAGCGGGGGGGGAGATACGCAGTATTTT.

This clonotype has more than one count but fewer than ten. The chain joins TRBV5-1 to TRBJ2-1, with D perhaps matching TRBD2 (5 bases). Germline V gene lookup returns CDR1 SGHRS and CDR2 YFSETQ. V lost 4 bases and J 0 bases, leaving 11 bases between the germline ends. This CDR3 is built from 15 residues. The CDR3 DNA is TGCGCCAGCAGCCCAACTAGTCCCTCCTACAATGAGCAGTTCTTC. Its protein is CASSPTSPSYNEQFF.

This clonotype was counted many times. This chain uses TRBV5-1 with TRBJ1-2; weak D call: TRBD1 (6 bases). Germline V gene lookup returns CDR1 SGHRS and CDR2 YFSETQ. V lost 0 bases, J lost 2 bases, and 8 bases lay in between. The CDR3 loop spans 14 amino acids. CDR3 in amino acids: CASSLVGGNYGYTF. CDR3 bases: TGCGCCAGCAGCTTGGTCGGGGGCAACTATGGCTACACCTTC.

This clonotype was detected ten times or more. The chain has TRBV30 and TRBJ2-5; tentatively, D is TRBD1 (6 bases). The CDR3 is 11 residues long. Trimming removed 3 bases from V and 4 bases from J, with 6 bases in between. Germline-derived CDR1 and CDR2 are GTSNPN and SVGIG (reference sequence). The CDR3 nucleotides read TGTGCCTGGAGGGACAGAGAGACCCAGTACTTC. As protein: CAWRDRETQYF.

This clonotype has just one count. A single base separates this from a much larger clone, so it may be a read error. The chain couples TRBV7-9 to TRBJ1-2, with 7 positions matching TRBD1. J was trimmed by 7 bases and V by 4 bases; bases with no gene match: 6. Germline CDR1 SEHNR, CDR2 FQNEAQ (reference sequence). CDR3 length: 13 residues. CDR3 sequence: CASSSWQGGGYTF. The CDR3 bases are TGTGCCAGCAGCTCGTGGCAGGGGGGTGGCTACACCTTC.

This clonotype showed up many times. V usage is TRBV9 and J usage is TRBJ2-2; no clear D. The CDR3 is 16 amino acids. Between the trimmed V and J ends, which lost 4 bases and 1 base, there was a span of 14 bases. The germline CDR1 and CDR2 sequences are SGDLS and YYNGEE. The CDR3 loop reads CASSPSRTWNTGELFF. For the CDR3, the DNA is TGTGCCAGCAGCCCGTCCCGGACCTGGAACACCGGGGAGCTGTTTTTT.

This clonotype is medium-sized in the sample. The chain links TRBV20-1 to TRBJ2-7, with 11 positions matching TRBD2. V trimming: 5 bases; J trimming: 0 bases; junction bases outside the gene matches: 9. CDR1 is DFQATT, CDR2 SNEGSKA, per germline (reference sequence). The CDR3 totals 16 residues. The DNA for the CDR3 is TGCAGTGCTGTAACTAGCGGGGGCCAAAGCTCCTACGAGCAGTACTTC. This translates into CSAVTSGGQSSYEQYF.

Of note for this clonotype: A much larger clone lies one base from this, so it may be a read error. The chain has TRBV28 and TRBJ1-6; perhaps TRBD1 as D (6 bases). Germline V lookup: CDR1 MDHEN, CDR2 SYDVKM. The CDR3 runs 15 residues. CDR3 bases: TGTGCCAGCATCGCTCGGGCAAGGGGGATTTCACCCCCCCACTTT. As protein: CASIARARGISPPHF.

For this clonotype: One junction end does not reproduce the germline sequence, and a read error may be involved. The rearrangement links TRBV27 to TRBJ2-7, with 7 bases aligning to TRBD2. The germline V gene encodes CDR1 MNHEY and CDR2 SMNVEV (reference sequence). The length of the CDR3 is 15 residues. The CDR3 region is CASSHRGRLSSEQYF. CDR3 sequence (DNA): TGTGCCAGCAGTCACCGCGGGAGACTTTCCTCCGAGCAGTACTTC.

The chain couples TRBV27 to TRBJ2-3; D not certain. CDR1 is MNHEY, CDR2 SMNVEV, per germline (reference sequence). CDR3 length: 14 amino acids. Trimming left V 5 bases short and J 0 bases short, with 9 bases between. This chain's CDR3 is CASSLSLSTDTQYF. The CDR3 coding sequence is TGTGCCAGCAGTCTTTCCCTGAGCACAGATACGCAGTATTTT.

The genes are TRBV9 and TRBJ2-3, with TRBD2 matching 12 bases. Trimming took 1 base from V and 3 from J; bases not matched to a gene: 3. The CDR3 consists of 16 residues. Germline V gene lookup returns CDR1 SGDLS and CDR2 YYNGEE. CDR3 in amino acids: CASSVQTSGGTDTQYF. Here the CDR3 DNA reads TGTGCCAGCAGCGTACAAACTAGCGGGGGGACAGATACGCAGTATTTT.

This clonotype was detected ten times or more. The V gene is TRBV5-1, the J gene TRBJ2-7; TRBD2 agrees at 8 bases. Trimming removed 0 bases from V and 6 bases from J; junction bases left unmatched: 17. The germline gives CDR1 SGHRS, CDR2 YFSETQ. The CDR3 is 18 amino acids. This CDR3 reads CASSLAGFSGADLREQYF. The CDR3 DNA sequence: TGCGCCAGCAGCTTGGCCGGATTTAGCGGGGCGGACCTCCGCGAGCAGTACTTC. Together with reference TRBV5-1 and TRBJ2-7, the CDR3 gives the full variable domain: KAGVTQTPRYLIKTRGQQVTLSCSPISGHRSVSWYQQTPGQGLQFLFEYFSETQRNKGNFPGRFSGRQFSNSRSEMNVSTLELGDSALYLCASSLAGFSGADLREQYFGPGTRLTVT.

This clonotype appeared a single time. This chain connects TRBV6-2 or TRBV6-3 to TRBJ1-1, with D possibly being TRBD1 (6 bases). The V end lost 10 bases, the J end lost 7 bases, and 13 bases lay between the germline ends. Germline loops: CDR1 MNHEY, CDR2 SVGEGT. The CDR3 loop spans 11 amino acids. CDR3 in DNA: TGTGCCACCTCTCAGGGGAGTGAAGCTTTCTTT. Protein: CATSQGSEAFF.

This clonotype was counted ten times or more. The chain has TRBV13 and TRBJ2-2; no clear D. Germline V gene data show CDR1 as PRHDT and CDR2 as FYEKMQ (reference sequence). There are 15 residues in the CDR3. V was shortened by 7 bases and J by 0 bases, with 12 bases between the two germline ends. The CDR3 loop reads CASIYMTANTGELFF. CDR3 DNA sequence: TGTGCCAGCATATACATGACCGCGAACACCGGGGAGCTGTTTTTT.

There are a few counts of this clonotype. This chain links TRBV3-1 with TRBJ2-7; TRBD1 matches at 10 bases. The CDR3 length is 15 residues. Germline lookup yields CDR1 LGHDT and CDR2 YNNKEL (reference sequence). The junction had 11 bases not matched to a gene; V was cut back by 3 bases and J by 9 bases. CDR3 DNA: TGTGCCAGCAGCCAGTGGACAGGGGGAACCTCGCCGCAGTACTTC. Its translation is CASSQWTGGTSPQYF.

This clonotype has a count of ten or more. The rearrangement uses TRBV30 and TRBJ1-4; D is undetermined. The CDR3 consists of 15 residues. CDR1 is GTSNPN, CDR2 SVGIG, per germline (reference sequence). V was cut by 2 bases and J by 0 bases, with 10 bases left in between. DNA of the CDR3: TGTGCCTGGAGTTCCGATGAGTCAACTAATGAAAAACTGTTTTTT. Its translation: CAWSSDESTNEKLFF.

This clonotype has a count of ten or more. The chain combines TRBV24-1 with TRBJ2-2; the D gene is possibly TRBD1 (5 bases). This CDR3 is built from 14 residues. Per the germline V gene, CDR1 is KGHDR and CDR2 is SFDVKD. V shed 10 bases and J shed 6 bases, with 17 bases lying between them. As DNA, the CDR3 is TGTGCCACGCAAAGGCATGGGGCTGCCGGGGAGCTGTTTTTT. This sequence encodes CATQRHGAAGELFF.

This rearrangement joins TRBV19 to TRBJ2-3, with TRBD1 matching 7 bases. Trimming at V came to 5 bases and at J to 6 bases, leaving 5 bases not matched to a gene. Per the germline V gene, CDR1 is LNHDA and CDR2 is SQIVND (reference sequence). This CDR3 is built from 13 residues. In nucleotides, the CDR3 is TGTGCCAGTAGTTCGGACAGGCCTGATACGCAGTATTTT. Its translation: CASSSDRPDTQYF.

This clonotype was seen ten or more times. The chain has TRBV20-1 and TRBJ2-6; tentatively, D is TRBD1 (6 bases). The CDR3 sequence is 14 residues long. Trimming shortened V by 6 bases and J by 0 bases, and 9 bases separated the two germline ends. The germline V gene has CDR1 DFQATT and CDR2 SNEGSKA (reference sequence). The CDR3 DNA is TGCAGTGCGCGACAGGACTCTGGGGCCAACGTCCTGACTTTC. Translating it yields CSARQDSGANVLTF.

This clonotype has only a few counts. The chain is built from TRBV18 and TRBJ2-7; the match to TRBD1 covers 7 bases. This CDR3 spans 15 amino acids. Looked up from germline, CDR1 is KGHSH and CDR2 is LQKENI. Losses at the gene ends were 0 bases for V and 5 bases for J; bases not matched to a gene: 7. The CDR3, as DNA: TGTGCCAGCTCACCACCGGTGACAGGGCTCGACGAGCAGTACTTC. It is translated as CASSPPVTGLDEQYF.

This sequence joins TRBV9 and TRBJ1-2, with 7 bases aligning to TRBD1. The CDR3 has 14 amino acids. The V gene's germline CDR1 is SGDLS and CDR2 YYNGEE. After removal of 4 bases from V and 7 bases from J, the junction contained 10 bases not matched to a gene. The DNA for the CDR3 is TGTGCCAGCAGCACTCGACAGGGTGTCGGTGGCTACACCTTC. Its translation: CASSTRQGVGGYTF.